A selection of T cell receptor beta chains follows, all from one sample in a study of beta chain features in type 1 diabetes. Libraries were prepared by immunoSEQ multiplex PCR; TCRdb keeps only in-frame clonotypes and omits some of them. The table lists 60,000 to 75,000 clones, about 60% of them singletons, with about 2.2% in the top ten. Material: Tregs from blood. The receptors here all came from a woman aged 18-29 years in good health. CDR3s include the opening cysteine and the closing phenylalanine or tryptophan. A D gene is named only where the DNA matches it firmly. The size of a clone is reported for some rows only, either as once, few or many, or as a class for expanded clones.

>.|TRBV11-2|TRBJ1-3|15|.
TGTGCCAGCAGCGACTCCCCCCAAGGTGGAAACACCATATATTTT
CASSDSPQGGNTIYF
>TRBD1|TRBV30|TRBJ1-2|13|.
TGTGCCTCGAGACAGGGGCAGAGGGATGGCTACACCTTC
CASRQGQRDGYTF
>.|TRBV2|TRBJ2-2|14|.
TGTGCCAGCAGTGTCCAGGGAAGGACCGGGGAGCTGTTTTTT
CASSVQGRTGELFF
>.|TRBV7-9|TRBJ1-1|11|.
TGTGCCAGCAGCTTAGATTACCAGCGTAACTTT
CASSLDYQRNF
>TRBD1|TRBV7-9|TRBJ2-7|17|.
TGTGCCAGCAGCTTAAAAGGGGGTGTGGACAGGGCGCGAGAGCAGTACTTC
CASSLKGGVDRAREQYF
>TRBD1|TRBV10-3|TRBJ1-5|14|.
TGTGCCATCAGCGACAGGGGAGGGAGTCAGCCCCAGCATTTT
CAISDRGGSQPQHF
>.|TRBV11-1|TRBJ2-1|14|few
TGTGCCAGCAGCTTGCCGGGCTCCTACAATGAGCAGTTCTTC
CASSLPGSYNEQFF
>TRBD1|TRBV5-5|TRBJ2-1|12|few
TGTGCCAGCAGCTTGGGTCCAGGGGGGCAGTTCTTC
CASSLGPGGQFF
>TRBD2|TRBV7-9|TRBJ2-2|16|.
TGTGCCAGCAGCTTTGGACTAGCGGGGACTACCGGGGAGCTGTTTTTT
CASSFGLAGTTGELFF
>.|TRBV7-2|TRBJ2-1|15|few
TGTGCCAGCAGCCCAACAGGGAAGGTATACAATGAGCAGTTCTTC
CASSPTGKVYNEQFF
>TRBD1|TRBV7-2|TRBJ1-4|16|.
TGTGCCAGCAGCTCGGGACAGGGGGCCGTTAATGAAAAACTGTTTTTT
CASSSGQGAVNEKLFF
>.|TRBV7-7|TRBJ2-3|13|once
TGTGCTAGCAGCTTATCTTACACAGATACGCAGTATTTT
CASSLSYTDTQYF
>.|TRBV18|TRBJ1-5|16|.
TGTGCCAGCTCACCACCCAGGCGAGGGAAACATCAGCCCCAGCATTTT
CASSPPRRGKHQPQHF
>.|TRBV16|TRBJ1-5|12|once
TGTGCCAGCAGCCAAGTCGGGGGGCCCCAGCATTTT
CASSQVGGPQHF
>TRBD1|TRBV6-1|TRBJ1-2|12|.
TGTGCCAGCGGGGGACAGCCCTATGGCTACACCTTC
CASGGQPYGYTF
>TRBD2|TRBV5-1|TRBJ2-3|15|.
TGCGCCAGCAGCGGTGAGGGACTAGCGCGAGATACGCAGTATTTT
CASSGEGLARDTQYF
>TRBD2|TRBV5-6|TRBJ2-3|14|.
TGTGCCAGCAGCTGGGACTATAACACAGATACGCAGTATTTT
CASSWDYNTDTQYF
>.|TRBV6-1|TRBJ1-1|13|.
TGTGCCAGCACCCCGACGGACTACACTGAAGCTTTCTTT
CASTPTDYTEAFF
>.|TRBV5-1|TRBJ2-1|15|.
TGCGCCAGCAGCTTGGCCGGACAGTTATACAATGAGCAGTTCTTC
CASSLAGQLYNEQFF
>TRBD2|TRBV2|TRBJ2-3|15|.
TGTGCCAGTAACCGCGGGGGGGCGTCGTCAGATACGCAGTATTTT
CASNRGGASSDTQYF
>TRBD1|TRBV2|TRBJ2-7|13|.
TGTGCCAGCAGGAAAGACAGGGGGTACGAGCAGTACTTC
CASRKDRGYEQYF
>.|TRBV5-1|TRBJ1-1|14|.
TGCGCCAGCAGCTTGAATTTCGGGAAAACTGAAGCTTTCTTT
CASSLNFGKTEAFF
>.|TRBV7-2|TRBJ2-3|15|few
TGTGCCAGCAGCCTTAGTCCCAAACAGGGTATGACGCAGTATTTT
CASSLSPKQGMTQYF
>.|TRBV5-1|TRBJ1-1|15|.
TGCGCCAGCAGCTCGATGACAGGTTGGTACACTGAAGCTTTCTTT
CASSSMTGWYTEAFF
>TRBD2|TRBV2|TRBJ2-3|14|.
TGTGCCAGCAGTGTGGCCAGCGGGAGGGATACGCAGTATTTT
CASSVASGRDTQYF
>.|TRBV5-6|TRBJ2-1|13|.
TGTGCCAGCAGCTTTCCGGGGAGGAATGAGCAGTTCTTC
CASSFPGRNEQFF
>TRBD2|TRBV18|TRBJ2-7|13|.
TGTGCCAGCAGGCCTAGCGGTTCCTACGAGCAGTACTTC
CASRPSGSYEQYF
>.|TRBV7-9|TRBJ2-7|14|.
TGTGCCAGCAGCCCCGGGGGATCTACCTACGAGCAGTACTTC
CASSPGGSTYEQYF
>.|TRBV5-1|TRBJ2-7|11|.
TGCGCCAGCAGCGCGTCCTACGAGCAGTACTTC
CASSASYEQYF
>.|TRBV5-4|TRBJ2-4|13|.
TGTGCCAGCAGCTCCGGAGGGAAAAACATTCAGTACTTC
CASSSGGKNIQYF
>.|TRBV4-3|TRBJ1-5|14|.
TGCGCCAGCAGCCCTCAGGTCGGCAATCAGCCCCAGCATTTT
CASSPQVGNQPQHF
>TRBD1|TRBV29-1|TRBJ2-4|13|.
TGCAGCGTTCTGACAGGGGCCCGAAACATTCAGTACTTC
CSVLTGARNIQYF
>TRBD2|TRBV19|TRBJ2-2|16|few
TGTGCCAGTAACGGAGAGCGGGGCCGGAACACCGGGGAGCTGTTTTTT
CASNGERGRNTGELFF
>TRBD1|TRBV2|TRBJ1-2|13|.
TGTGCCAGCAGCCTCCAGGGGGTTGGTGGCTACACCTTC
CASSLQGVGGYTF
>TRBD1|TRBV15|TRBJ2-5|16|.
TGTGCCACCAGCAGCTATGGGACAGGCCTTCAAGAGACCCAGTACTTC
CATSSYGTGLQETQYF
>TRBD2|TRBV5-1|TRBJ2-1|15|few
TGCGCCAGCAGCTTGGCCTTGGGACTAGCGGGGGAGCAGTTCTTC
CASSLALGLAGEQFF
>TRBD2|TRBV7-2|TRBJ2-7|17|.
TGTGCCAGCAGCCAAGCGCCTTTAACTAGCGGGGCCTACGAGCAGTACTTC
CASSQAPLTSGAYEQYF
>TRBD1|TRBV9|TRBJ1-4|16|.
TGTGCCAGCAGCGTTGGGACAGGGGGCGTCGAAGAAAAACTGTTTTTT
CASSVGTGGVEEKLFF
>.|TRBV6-5|TRBJ2-7|15|.
TGTGCCAGCAGTGCACAGGGTACTGGGGCCTACGAGCAGTACTTC
CASSAQGTGAYEQYF
>.|TRBV15|TRBJ1-1|15|.
TGTGCCACCAGCAGAGATTTGGGGGGTTTCGCTGAAGCTTTCTTT
CATSRDLGGFAEAFF
>TRBD2|TRBV11-1|TRBJ2-1|16|few
TGTGCCAGCAACCTCCGGGGGGACGGGGCGTACAATGAGCAGTTCTTC
CASNLRGDGAYNEQFF
>.|TRBV6-5|TRBJ2-7|14|.
TGTGCCAGCAGTTACTCCGGGGGTGACTACGAGCAGTACTTC
CASSYSGGDYEQYF
>.|TRBV25-1|TRBJ2-6|17|few
TGTGCCAGCAGCCCGGCTTCCGGGGTCTCTGGGGCCAACGTCCTGACTTTC
CASSPASGVSGANVLTF
>.|TRBV5-1|TRBJ2-1|15|.
TGCGCCAGCAGCAGCTTGCGGGGACCTTCCATAGAGCAGTTCTTC
CASSSLRGPSIEQFF
>TRBD1|TRBV7-9|TRBJ2-5|17|.
TGTGCCAGCAGCTTTATTCCGGGACAGGGATTTCAAGAGACCCAGTACTTC
CASSFIPGQGFQETQYF